These 6 T cell receptor beta chains share one sample of origin, sequenced in a study of cytomegalovirus exposure and HLA in healthy donors. With 60 Vbeta and 13 Jbeta primers, the PCR was carried out. Measured with immunoSEQ multiplex PCR; TCRdb has only the in-frame clones, and not every one. In the table there are 150,000 to 250,000 clones, roughly 85% of which are singletons. Sequencing was carried out using PBMCs. Every receptor here comes from a woman aged 45-65 years in good health and CMV-seronegative.

The rearrangement uses TRBV2 and TRBJ1-1; 7 positions agree with TRBD1. V trimming: 6 bases; J trimming: 6 bases; junction bases outside the gene matches: 10. The CDR3 has 14 amino acids. Germline CDR1 SNHLY, CDR2 FYNNEI. This chain's CDR3 is CASRQQGIFAEAFF. CDR3 sequence (DNA): TGTGCCAGCAGACAACAGGGGATTTTCGCTGAAGCTTTCTTT.

The chain is built from TRBV15 and TRBJ2-1; 11 bases fit TRBD2. Germline CDR1 LNHNV, CDR2 YYDKDF (reference sequence). The CDR3 sequence is 16 residues long. Trimming at V came to 5 bases and at J to 9 bases, leaving 12 bases not matched to a gene. The CDR3 sequence: CATSSRLAGRVVEQFF. Written as DNA, the CDR3 is TGTGCCACCAGCTCACGACTAGCGGGAAGGGTTGTTGAGCAGTTCTTC.

The V and J genes are TRBV5-1 and TRBJ1-2; TRBD1 aligns across 8 bases. CDR1 and CDR2 (germline): SGHRS, YFSETQ. CDR3 size: 16 residues. Losses at the gene ends were 0 bases for V and 4 bases for J; bases not matched to a gene: 8. The CDR3 bases are TGCGCCAGCAGCTTGGCCACAGGACAGGGTGGCTATGGCTACACCTTC. It yields the protein CASSLATGQGGYGYTF.

This clone was picked up one time. This rearrangement joins TRBV7-2 to TRBJ2-1, with 9 bases identical to TRBD2. Germline CDR1 is SGHTA and CDR2 is FQGNSA. V lost 4 bases and J lost 4; bases outside the gene matches: 8. This CDR3 contains 16 residues. CDR3 sequence: CASSSRVAGVYNEQFF. The CDR3 DNA reads TGTGCCAGCAGCTCCCGAGTAGCGGGGGTGTACAATGAGCAGTTCTTC.

The chain links TRBV28 to TRBJ2-7, with 13 bases lining up with TRBD2. Unmatched junction bases numbered 5, after V lost 3 bases and J lost 3 bases. The CDR3 spans 16 residues. CDR1 and CDR2 (germline): MDHEN, SYDVKM. CDR3 protein: CASSFRTSGRVYEQYF. The CDR3 coding sequence is TGTGCCAGCAGTTTTCGGACTAGCGGGAGAGTCTACGAGCAGTACTTC.

This chain uses TRBV6-1 with TRBJ1-2; unclear D gene. V was clipped by 10 bases and J by 8 bases, with 20 bases between them. There are 13 residues in the CDR3. The germline V gene has CDR1 MNHNS and CDR2 SASEGT. CDR3 protein: CANLPDGVKGYTF. Here the CDR3 DNA reads TGTGCCAACCTCCCGGACGGGGTAAAAGGCTACACCTTC.